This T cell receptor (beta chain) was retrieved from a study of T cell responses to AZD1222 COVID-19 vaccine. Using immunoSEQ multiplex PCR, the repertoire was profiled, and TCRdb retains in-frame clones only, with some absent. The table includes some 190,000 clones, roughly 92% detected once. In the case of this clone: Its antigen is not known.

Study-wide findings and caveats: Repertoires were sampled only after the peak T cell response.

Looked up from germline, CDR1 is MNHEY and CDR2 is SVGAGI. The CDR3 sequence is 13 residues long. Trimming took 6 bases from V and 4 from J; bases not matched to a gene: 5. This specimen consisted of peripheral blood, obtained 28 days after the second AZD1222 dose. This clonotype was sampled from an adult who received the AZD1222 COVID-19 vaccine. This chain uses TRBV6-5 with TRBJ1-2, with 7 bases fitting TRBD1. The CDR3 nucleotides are TGTGCCAGCAGGCCGACAGGGCTCTATGGCTACACCTTC. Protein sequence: CASRPTGLYGYTF.